The 28 T cell receptor beta chains listed next were all sequenced from one sample in a study of shared T cell receptors in the human thymus. Only in-frame clones appear in the TCRdb table, and some are missing; sequencing was by immunoSEQ multiplex PCR. The data show under 850,000 clones, with approximately 87% seen just once and 0.0095% to 0.013% held by the top ten. This sample was also put to use in a study of human thymus T cells.

The material sequenced was thymocytes. All receptors come from a boy in the first two years of life with a congenital heart defect.

The J gene is TRBJ1-1, the V gene TRBV30; 7 bases align to TRBD1. After removal of 6 bases from V and 3 bases from J, the junction contained 10 bases not matched to a gene. The CDR3 length is 14 residues. Germline CDR1 reads GTSNPN; CDR2 reads SVGIG (reference sequence). CDR3 loop: CACRTGWRDTEAFF. CDR3 DNA sequence: TGTGCCTGTCGGACAGGATGGCGGGACACTGAAGCTTTCTTT.

The V gene is TRBV29-1, the J gene TRBJ1-4; TRBD1 might be the D (5 bases). Germline lookup yields CDR1 SQVTM and CDR2 ANQGSEA. The germline V and J ends were trimmed by 4 bases and 6 bases, with 12 bases remaining between them. CDR3 size: 13 residues. CDR3 nucleotides: TGCAGCGTTGCCCAGGGTCGGGATGAAAAACTGTTTTTT. Its protein product is CSVAQGRDEKLFF.

The CDR3, as DNA: TGCGCCAGCAGCTTGGACAGTCATGGAAACACCATATATTTT. This gives the protein CASSLDSHGNTIYF. The V gene is TRBV5-1, the J gene TRBJ1-3; the D is unclear. Per germline, CDR1 SGHRS and CDR2 YFSETQ. This CDR3 region has 14 residues. Trimming cost V 0 bases and J 3 bases, with 7 bases left between them.

The chain uses TRBV6-5 and TRBJ2-6; D gene unclear. CDR1 is MNHEY, CDR2 SVGAGI, per germline. The CDR3 extends over 16 amino acids. V shed 0 bases and J shed 0 bases, with 6 bases lying between them. The CDR3 protein is CASSYSRYSGANVLTF. The CDR3 nucleotides are TGTGCCAGCAGTTACTCGCGGTACTCTGGGGCCAACGTCCTGACTTTC.

V is TRBV4-1 and J is TRBJ2-1; 11 bases match TRBD1. The junction had 9 bases not matched to a gene; V was cut back by 0 bases and J by 5 bases. CDR3 length equals 18 residues. CDR1 is MGHRA and CDR2 is YSYEKL in the germline V gene. The DNA of the CDR3 is TGCGCCAGCAGCCAAGAACGGGGGACAGGGGGAGGTAACAATGAGCAGTTCTTC. This sequence encodes CASSQERGTGGGNNEQFF.

This clone has a handful of counts. The chain combines TRBV29-1 with TRBJ1-2; TRBD1 matches 8 bases. V shed 3 bases and J 6 bases; nucleotides not matched to a gene: 12. The CDR3 is 15 residues long. Germline loops: CDR1 SQVTM, CDR2 ANQGSEA. The CDR3 loop is CSVDSHRGAPDGYTF. CDR3 in DNA: TGCAGCGTTGACTCCCACAGGGGGGCCCCAGATGGCTACACCTTC.

The rearrangement uses TRBV5-4 and TRBJ1-1, with D tentatively TRBD1 (6 bases). Trimming left V 4 bases short and J 2 bases short, with 15 bases between. Germline V gene lookup returns CDR1 SGHNT and CDR2 YYREEE (reference sequence). This CDR3 contains 15 residues. Written as DNA, the CDR3 is TGTGCCAGCAGCCCATCACAGGGTCCTAACACTGAAGCTTTCTTT. This encodes CASSPSQGPNTEAFF. Full variable domain (missing parts from reference TRBV5-4 and TRBJ1-1): ETGVTQSPTHLIKTRGQQVTLRCSSQSGHNTVSWYQQALGQGPQFIFQYYREEENGRGNFPPRFSGLQFPNYSSELNVNALELDDSALYLCASSPSQGPNTEAFFGQGTRLTVV.

This clone was counted between two and nine times. The rearrangement links TRBV6-1 to TRBJ2-2; D is perhaps TRBD2 (6 bases). The CDR3 contains 11 residues. Per germline, CDR1 MNHNS and CDR2 SASEGT. Between the trimmed V and J ends, which lost 7 bases and 8 bases, there was a span of 8 bases. The CDR3: CASKLAGELFF. The CDR3 coding sequence is TGTGCCAGCAAGCTAGCGGGGGAGCTGTTTTTT.

The chain links TRBV27 to TRBJ1-4; D possibly corresponds to TRBD1 (5 bases). CDR3 length: 14 residues. Trimming removed 3 bases at V and 8 bases at J, with 13 bases between. Per the germline V gene, CDR1 is MNHEY and CDR2 is SMNVEV (reference sequence). The CDR3 coding sequence is TGTGCCAGCAGTTTTGGGAGGGGCGGGGAAAAACTGTTTTTT. It codes for CASSFGRGGEKLFF.

This chain uses TRBV28 with TRBJ1-2, with TRBD1 identical over 8 bases. The germline V gene has CDR1 MDHEN and CDR2 SYDVKM. The CDR3 runs 17 residues. V was clipped by 2 bases and J by 5 bases; unmatched bases: 13. For the CDR3, the DNA is TGTGCCAGCAGTTTAAGGGCAGGGGGCTTTAAGGCATATGGCTACACCTTC. Protein product: CASSLRAGGFKAYGYTF.

V gene TRBV5-1 combines with J gene TRBJ1-1; the match to TRBD1 covers 8 bases. The J segment lost 1 base and the V segment lost 4 bases, leaving 6 bases of the junction unmatched. The CDR3 sequence is 15 residues long. Germline loops: CDR1 SGHRS, CDR2 YFSETQ. The CDR3 coding sequence is TGCGCCAGCAGCCCGGCGGGGACAGGGAACACTGAAGCTTTCTTT. Residues: CASSPAGTGNTEAFF.

The V gene is TRBV12-5, the J gene TRBJ1-1, with 7 positions matching TRBD1. Germline CDR1 is LGHNT and CDR2 is FRNRAP. Unmatched junction bases numbered 14, after V lost 1 base and J lost 3 bases. The CDR3 is 18 amino acids. In nucleotides, the CDR3 is TGTGCTAGTGGTTTGGGCTTCCACAGGGGAATAGGGGACACTGAAGCTTTCTTT. Protein: CASGLGFHRGIGDTEAFF.

J is TRBJ2-1 and V is TRBV5-6; TRBD2 matches at 12 bases. V lost 4 bases and J lost 7; bases outside the gene matches: 12. Per germline, CDR1 SGHDT and CDR2 YYEEEE. This CDR3 is 17 amino acids long. CDR3 in amino acids: CASSVGQTSGRGNEQFF. The CDR3 DNA is TGTGCCAGCAGCGTGGGACAGACTAGCGGGAGAGGGAATGAGCAGTTCTTC.

This clone appeared a single time. The chain has TRBV5-6 and TRBJ2-1; D remains unclear. The CDR3 totals 15 residues. CDR1 and CDR2 from the germline V gene are SGHDT and YYEEEE. The ends were cut back, 4 bases at V and 0 bases at J, with 11 bases in the middle. The CDR3 loop reads CASSTSASSYNEQFF. DNA of the CDR3: TGTGCCAGCAGCACAAGCGCGAGCTCCTACAATGAGCAGTTCTTC.

The V gene is TRBV5-1, the J gene TRBJ2-7; 9 nucleotides agree with TRBD2. The V segment lost 3 bases and the J segment 7 bases; nucleotides outside the gene matches: 23. There are 19 residues in the CDR3. CDR1 and CDR2 (germline): SGHRS, YFSETQ. CDR3 in DNA: TGCGCCAGCAGCTCCCCCAGGGCTAGCGGGACTTTCACCCCTGTGGAGCAGTACTTC. It encodes CASSSPRASGTFTPVEQYF.

This clone was recorded only once. This CDR3 reads CASSELRSYGSRDTHLPQYF. The CDR3 region has the DNA TGTGCCAGCAGTGAATTGCGGTCGTACGGGAGTAGAGATACGCACCTCCCCCAGTATTTT. V usage is TRBV2 and J usage is TRBJ2-3; perhaps TRBD2 as D (6 bases). Germline V lookup: CDR1 SNHLY, CDR2 FYNNEI. The germline V and J ends were trimmed by 2 bases and 12 bases, with 36 bases remaining between them. The CDR3 sequence is 20 residues long.

This rearrangement joins TRBV15 to TRBJ1-5; TRBD1 matches at 7 bases. Unmatched junction bases numbered 4, after V lost 0 bases and J lost 2 bases. Germline values: CDR1 LNHNV, CDR2 YYDKDF (reference sequence). The CDR3 covers 16 residues. CDR3 DNA sequence: TGTGCCACCAGCAGAGATCAGGGGGAAGGCAATCAGCCCCAGCATTTT. Translating it yields CATSRDQGEGNQPQHF. The full variable domain, rest sourced from reference TRBV15 and TRBJ1-5, is DAMVIQNPRYQVTQFGKPVTLSCSQTLNHNVMYWYQQKSSQAPKLLFHYYDKDFNNEADTPDNFQSRRPNTSFCFLDIRSPGLGDTAMYLCATSRDQGEGNQPQHFGDGTRLSIL.

This chain links TRBV6-7 with TRBJ1-4; no clear D gene. TRBV6-7 is noted as an ORF with a role that remains uncertain. There are 17 residues in the CDR3. Trimming took 6 bases from V and 0 from J, leaving 17 bases between them. CDR3 nucleotide sequence: TGTGCCAGCAGCCCTCGCCGCGTAATTGCAACTAATGAAAAACTGTTTTTT. Translated: CASSPRRVIATNEKLFF.

The chain is built from TRBV18 and TRBJ2-7; D is unresolved. Germline V gene data show CDR1 as KGHSH and CDR2 as LQKENI. The length of the CDR3 is 15 residues. Trimming stripped 6 bases from V and 0 bases from J, with 15 bases between. The CDR3 here is CASSPPAAVSYEQYF. The CDR3 DNA is TGTGCCAGCTCCCCGCCGGCGGCCGTCTCCTACGAGCAGTACTTC. Full variable domain (remainder filled in from reference TRBV18 and TRBJ2-7): NAGVMQNPRHLVRRRGQEARLRCSPMKGHSHVYWYRQLPEEGLKFMVYLQKENIIDESGMPKERFSAEFPKEGPSILRIQQVVRGDSAAYFCASSPPAAVSYEQYFGPGTRLTVT.

The chain uses TRBV6-1 and TRBJ2-7; weak D call: TRBD1 (6 bases). The germline V gene has CDR1 MNHNS and CDR2 SASEGT. The V end lost 11 bases, the J end lost 2 bases, and 13 bases lay between the germline ends. The CDR3 is made up of 12 amino acids. CDR3 residues: CAPGTFTYEQYF. CDR3 nucleotide sequence: TGTGCCCCCGGGACATTTACCTACGAGCAGTACTTC.

V gene TRBV4-2 combines with J gene TRBJ2-7; TRBD1 agrees at 8 bases. This CDR3 is built from 12 residues. Germline CDR1 LGHNA, CDR2 YNFKEQ. CDR3 coding DNA: TGTGCCAGCAGCCAACAACAGGGGGTAAAGTGTGTC. It is translated as CASSQQQGVKCV.

The genes are TRBV6-1 and TRBJ2-1, with 7 nucleotides matching TRBD2. The germline CDR1 and CDR2 sequences are MNHNS and SASEGT. The CDR3 has 14 residues. The trim removed 7 bases at V and 10 bases at J, leaving 13 bases unmatched. The CDR3 reads CASTRAGRSGEQFF. As DNA, the CDR3 is TGTGCCAGCACCCGAGCGGGAAGATCGGGGGAGCAGTTCTTC.

This clone was picked up one time. The chain combines TRBV27 with TRBJ1-2, with 8 bases fitting TRBD1. The CDR3 contains 15 residues. The V gene end was trimmed by 4 bases and the J gene end by 1 base; junction bases not matched to a gene: 5. Germline-derived CDR1 and CDR2 are MNHEY and SMNVEV (reference sequence). The CDR3 coding sequence is TGTGCCAGCAGTTCCTACGGACAGGGTAACTATGGCTACACCTTC. It yields the protein CASSSYGQGNYGYTF.

The V and J genes are TRBV18 and TRBJ2-7, with D perhaps TRBD1 (8 bases). The V end was cut by 2 bases, the J end by 4 bases, with 12 bases between. Germline V gene lookup returns CDR1 KGHSH and CDR2 LQKENI. The CDR3 totals 14 residues. As DNA, the CDR3 is TGTGCCAGCTCACCAACAGGGGGGGGGTACGAGCAGTACTTC. Protein sequence: CASSPTGGGYEQYF.

This chain connects TRBV15 to TRBJ2-5, with 7 bases fitting TRBD2. Unmatched junction bases numbered 14, after V lost 6 bases and J lost 4 bases. Germline-derived CDR1 and CDR2 are LNHNV and YYDKDF (reference sequence). CDR3 size: 16 residues. Here the CDR3 DNA reads TGTGCCACCAGAGGAAGGGAAGCGGGCGGGGGAGAGACCCAGTACTTC. Its translation is CATRGREAGGGETQYF.

This clone appeared a few times. The V call is TRBV21-1, the J call TRBJ2-1; the table calls TRBD2, which could not be checked here. TRBV21-1 is recorded as a pseudogene. The CDR3 has 15 amino acids. CDR3 DNA sequence: TGTGCCAGCAGCCACGGGACTAGCGGGGGCAATGAGCAGTTCTTC. It yields the protein CASSHGTSGGNEQFF.

The chain combines TRBV2 with TRBJ2-7, with 12 nucleotides matching TRBD1. From germline, CDR1 is SNHLY and CDR2 FYNNEI. The CDR3 loop spans 15 amino acids. Trimming at V came to 6 bases and at J to 4 bases, leaving 7 bases not matched to a gene. The CDR3 nucleotides are TGTGCCAGCAGCGCCGGGACAGGGGGCCTTTACGAGCAGTACTTC. It is translated as CASSAGTGGLYEQYF.

This clone was observed a single time. The J gene is TRBJ2-7, the V gene TRBV25-1, with 9 bases aligning to TRBD1. With V trimmed by 5 bases and J by 7 bases, 12 bases remained unmatched. The CDR3 totals 15 residues. CDR1 and CDR2 (germline): MGHDK, SYGVNS. CDR3 region: CASSPSRQGVWEQYF. The CDR3 DNA follows: TGTGCCAGCAGTCCCTCTCGACAGGGGGTTTGGGAGCAGTACTTC.